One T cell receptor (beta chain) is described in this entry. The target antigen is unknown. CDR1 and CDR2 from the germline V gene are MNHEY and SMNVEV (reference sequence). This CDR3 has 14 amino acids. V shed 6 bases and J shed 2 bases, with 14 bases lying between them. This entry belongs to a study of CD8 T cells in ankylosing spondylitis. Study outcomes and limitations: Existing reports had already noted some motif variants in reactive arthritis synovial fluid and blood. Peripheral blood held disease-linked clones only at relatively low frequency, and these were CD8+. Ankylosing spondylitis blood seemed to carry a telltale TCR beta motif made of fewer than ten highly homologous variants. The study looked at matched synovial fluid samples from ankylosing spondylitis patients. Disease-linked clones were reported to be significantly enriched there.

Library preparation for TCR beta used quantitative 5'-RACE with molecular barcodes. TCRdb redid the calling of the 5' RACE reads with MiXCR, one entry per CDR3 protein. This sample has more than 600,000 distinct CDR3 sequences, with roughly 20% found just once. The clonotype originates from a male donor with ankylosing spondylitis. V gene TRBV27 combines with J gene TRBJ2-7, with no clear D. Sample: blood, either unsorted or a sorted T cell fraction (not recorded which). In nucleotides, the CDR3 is TGTGCCAGCAGCCCGATTGGCGGCACCTACGAGCAGTACTTC. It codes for CASSPIGGTYEQYF.